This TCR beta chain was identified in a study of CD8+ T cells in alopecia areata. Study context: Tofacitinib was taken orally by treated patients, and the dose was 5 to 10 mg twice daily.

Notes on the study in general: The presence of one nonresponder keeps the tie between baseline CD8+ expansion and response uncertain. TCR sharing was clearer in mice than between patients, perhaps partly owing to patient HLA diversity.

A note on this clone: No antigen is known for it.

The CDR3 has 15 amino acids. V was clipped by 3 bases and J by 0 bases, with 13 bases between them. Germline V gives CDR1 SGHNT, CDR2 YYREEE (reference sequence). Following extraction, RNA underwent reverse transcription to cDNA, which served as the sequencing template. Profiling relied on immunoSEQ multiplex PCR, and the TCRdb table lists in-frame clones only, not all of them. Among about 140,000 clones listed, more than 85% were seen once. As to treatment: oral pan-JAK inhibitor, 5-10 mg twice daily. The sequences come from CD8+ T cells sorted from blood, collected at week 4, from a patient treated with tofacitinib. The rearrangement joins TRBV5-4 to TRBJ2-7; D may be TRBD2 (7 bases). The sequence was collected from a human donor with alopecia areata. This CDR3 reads CASSWGGGSSYEQYF. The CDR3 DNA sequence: TGTGCCAGCAGCTGGGGAGGGGGGAGCTCCTACGAGCAGTACTTC.